This TCR beta chain was captured by sequencing in a study of blood T cell repertoires in COVID-19. Study background: Collection of acute and convalescent COVID-19 samples took place in the United States, Italy and Spain. T cells, B-cell-depleted T cells, or PBMCs provided the cDNA or gDNA that served as material.

Trimming removed 6 bases at V and 7 bases at J, with 16 bases between. Germline CDR1 MDHEN, CDR2 SYDVKM. This CDR3 has 14 residues. Under the authors' procedure: Amplification from reference gene primers served as the basis for estimated nucleated cell counts. Repertoires were generated with immunoSEQ multiplex PCR, while TCRdb's copy carries only in-frame clones and drops some. Clone size and the V and J calls come from that table; the DNA yielded D and trimming. The top ten clones hold 7% of a sample with 150,000 to 200,000 clones, 82% of them seen once. V and J are TRBV28 and TRBJ1-5; D is perhaps TRBD1 (5 bases). Sequencing used peripheral blood. The TCR was taken from a woman in her thirties or forties with COVID-19, enrolled during active disease. The CDR3 is CASRTAGFWQPQHF. The CDR3, as DNA: TGTGCCAGCAGGACCGCAGGGTTCTGGCAGCCCCAGCATTTT.